This T cell receptor beta chain was obtained from a study of T-cell memory formation after mild COVID-19. Study-wide context: TCR clusters mostly belonged to single donors.

Notes on the study in general: Clones that contracted clustered mainly in CM and EM if CD4+ and in EMRA if CD8+. Whereas later expanders leaned CD4+, clones contracting day 15 to 85 showed a balanced CD4/CD8 makeup.

Amplification by 5'RACE using constant-segment primers produced TCR alpha and TCR beta cDNA libraries that carried sample barcodes and UMIs. TCRdb re-analysed the 5' RACE reads in MiXCR, keeping a single row per CDR3 protein. The table has a few hundred thousand distinct CDR3 sequences, approximately 24% seen once. Trimming took 0 bases from V and 4 from J, leaving 9 bases between them. The CDR3 is 14 residues long. Germline V CDR1 and CDR2: SGHTA, FQGNSA. Note on this clonotype: The target antigen is unknown.

The sequencing input was PBMCs or a T cell subset sorted from them (not recorded which). The chain employs TRBV7-2 and TRBJ1-2, with D hard to call. This TCR was sampled from an adult woman who had mild COVID-19 (a few samples of this study predate the infection). Cell type and time point are not known. The CDR3, as DNA: TGTGCCAGCAGCTTAGCGTACAGCGGCTATGGCTACACCTTC. It specifies CASSLAYSGYGYTF.